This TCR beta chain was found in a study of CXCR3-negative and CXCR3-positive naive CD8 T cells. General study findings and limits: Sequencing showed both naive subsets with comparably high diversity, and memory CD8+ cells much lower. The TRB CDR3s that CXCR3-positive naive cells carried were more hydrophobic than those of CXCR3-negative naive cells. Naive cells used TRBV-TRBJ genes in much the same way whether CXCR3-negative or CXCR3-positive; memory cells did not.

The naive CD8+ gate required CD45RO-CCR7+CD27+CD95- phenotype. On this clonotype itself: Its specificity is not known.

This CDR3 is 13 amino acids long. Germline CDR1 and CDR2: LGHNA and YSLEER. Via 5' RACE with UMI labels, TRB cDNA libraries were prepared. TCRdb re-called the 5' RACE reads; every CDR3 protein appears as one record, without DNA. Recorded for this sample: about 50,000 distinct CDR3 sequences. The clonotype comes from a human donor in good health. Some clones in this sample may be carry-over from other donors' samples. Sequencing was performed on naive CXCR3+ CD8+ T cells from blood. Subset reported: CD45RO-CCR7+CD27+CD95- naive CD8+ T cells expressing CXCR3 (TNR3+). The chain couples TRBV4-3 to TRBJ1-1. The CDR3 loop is CASSQDRVSKAFF.